Below, 21 T cell receptor beta chains from the same sample are listed, as sequenced in a study of monozygotic twins with inflammatory bowel disease. TCRdb derives one entry per CDR3 protein from the 5' RACE reads, leaving out DNA. Found here are some 160,000 distinct CDR3 sequences; the top ten clones hold approximately 7%. The sample consisted of blood. These receptors were collected from a human donor with ulcerative colitis or Crohn's disease, or a healthy co-twin of an affected twin (not recorded which).

The V gene is TRBV5-6, the J gene TRBJ1-4; TCRdb's D gene call, TRBD1, goes unchecked for lack of DNA. Germline CDR1 reads SGHDT; CDR2 reads YYEEEE. The CDR3 loop spans 15 amino acids. CDR3 residues: CASSLRAEWGEKLFF.

The chain is built from TRBV6-1 and TRBJ1-1; with no DNA, the TCRdb D assignment of TRBD1 cannot be verified. CDR1 MNHNS and CDR2 SASEGT come from the germline V gene. The CDR3 spans 14 residues. CDR3 loop: CASSLFPGGTEAFF.

The V gene is TRBV11-2, the J gene TRBJ1-4; there is no DNA to check the TCRdb D call of TRBD1. CDR1 SGHAT and CDR2 FQNNGV come from the germline V gene. The CDR3 extends over 15 amino acids. The CDR3 is CASSPWTATNEKLFF.

The chain has TRBV20-1 and TRBJ1-6; TCRdb names TRBD1, which stays unverified in the absence of DNA. Germline lookup yields CDR1 DFQATT and CDR2 SNEGSKA (reference sequence). The CDR3 is made up of 15 amino acids. The CDR3 sequence is CSAKLPGQGLGPLHF.

The rearrangement joins TRBV20-1 to TRBJ2-2; TCRdb proposes TRBD2, but this gene call is untestable without DNA. CDR3 length: 15 residues. The germline gives CDR1 DFQATT, CDR2 SNEGSKA (reference sequence). This chain's CDR3 is CSALQTRGFTGELFF.

The rearrangement joins TRBV18 to TRBJ1-2; the D call of TRBD1 rests on TCRdb alone, since no DNA is present to check it. Germline-derived CDR1 and CDR2 are KGHSH and LQKENI. The CDR3 spans 14 residues. The CDR3 region is CASSSTGNAYGYTF. The full variable domain, completed using reference TRBV18 and TRBJ1-2, is NAGVMQNPRHLVRRRGQEARLRCSPMKGHSHVYWYRQLPEEGLKFMVYLQKENIIDESGMPKERFSAEFPKEGPSILRIQQVVRGDSAAYFCASSSTGNAYGYTFGSGTRLTVV.

The chain carries TRBV5-1 and TRBJ2-3; the D call of TRBD1 rests on TCRdb alone, since no DNA is present to check it. The CDR3 consists of 15 residues. Germline V gene sequence: CDR1 SGHRS, CDR2 YFSETQ. This chain's CDR3 is CASSDPRESPDTQYF.

The chain employs TRBV18 and TRBJ2-3; as DNA is missing, the TRBD2 call by TCRdb cannot be tested. Germline V gene sequence: CDR1 KGHSH, CDR2 LQKENI. This CDR3 has 15 amino acids. CDR3: CASSPLAGGTDTQYF.

The V and J genes are TRBV12-3 or TRBV12-4 and TRBJ2-2; the D call from TCRdb, TRBD2, cannot be confirmed without DNA. The CDR3 is 15 residues long. CDR3 sequence reads: CASSSGLAGVGELFF.

The chain recombines TRBV20-1 with TRBJ1-5; with no DNA, the TCRdb D assignment of TRBD1 cannot be verified. The germline CDR1 and CDR2 sequences are DFQATT and SNEGSKA (reference sequence). This CDR3 comprises 14 residues. The CDR3 reads CSARAVAGDQPQHF.

The gene calls are TRBV13 and TRBJ2-5; with no DNA, the TCRdb D assignment of TRBD1 cannot be verified. The CDR3 contains 15 residues. Germline CDR1 is PRHDT and CDR2 is FYEKMQ (reference sequence). The CDR3 region is CASSKMTGVQETQYF.

This chain uses TRBV20-1 with TRBJ2-7; there is no DNA to check the TCRdb D call of TRBD2. Germline values: CDR1 DFQATT, CDR2 SNEGSKA (reference sequence). CDR3 size: 17 residues. The CDR3 protein is CSASPTSSGGPSYEQYF.

This rearrangement joins TRBV7-2 to TRBJ1-6; the D gene TCRdb calls, TRBD1, cannot be checked with no DNA. There are 16 residues in the CDR3. Per germline, CDR1 SGHTA and CDR2 FQGNSA. The CDR3 loop reads CASSPRGSSSNSPLHF.

This chain's CDR3 is CSARDLYTEAFF. V and J are TRBV20-1 and TRBJ1-1. Germline V gene sequence: CDR1 DFQATT, CDR2 SNEGSKA (reference sequence). The CDR3 consists of 12 residues.

V is TRBV27 and J is TRBJ1-4; the D call of TRBD1 rests on TCRdb alone, since no DNA is present to check it. There are 14 residues in the CDR3. CDR1 MNHEY and CDR2 SMNVEV come from the germline V gene (reference sequence). CDR3 sequence reads: CASSFLTGPEKLFF.

The chain is built from TRBV24-1 and TRBJ2-5; TCRdb's D gene call, TRBD2, goes unchecked for lack of DNA. Germline CDR1 is KGHDR and CDR2 is SFDVKD. There are 16 residues in the CDR3. CDR3 loop: CATSDLRAGGRETQYF.

The chain employs TRBV12-3 or TRBV12-4 and TRBJ1-6; TCRdb's D call, TRBD1, is unchecked because there is no DNA. The CDR3 runs to 15 residues. The CDR3 region is CASSLGQGAGSPLHF.

The chain is built from TRBV20-1 and TRBJ2-7; the D gene TCRdb calls, TRBD1, cannot be checked with no DNA. The CDR3 is made up of 14 amino acids. The germline gives CDR1 DFQATT, CDR2 SNEGSKA (reference sequence). The CDR3 spells CSARAGTGMYEQYF.

V and J are TRBV12-3 or TRBV12-4 and TRBJ2-3; TCRdb returns TRBD2, unconfirmable since there is no DNA. The CDR3 contains 13 residues. This CDR3 reads CASSISGRDTQYF.

The J gene is TRBJ1-2, the V gene TRBV5-1; without DNA, the TCRdb call of TRBD1 cannot be checked. CDR3 size: 19 residues. CDR1 and CDR2 (germline): SGHRS, YFSETQ. The CDR3 loop reads CASRSDRSGPSTSNYGYTF.

The CDR3 here is CASSLEARGTTDTQYF. This chain connects TRBV7-2 to TRBJ2-3; the D call of TRBD1 rests on TCRdb alone, since no DNA is present to check it. This CDR3 has 16 amino acids. Germline V gene data show CDR1 as SGHTA and CDR2 as FQGNSA. Based on the CDR3 plus reference TRBV7-2 and TRBJ2-3, the full variable domain is GAGVSQSPSNKVTEKGKDVELRCDPISGHTALYWYRQSLGQGLEFLIYFQGNSAPDKSGLPSDRFSAERTGGSVSTLTIQRTQQEDSAVYLCASSLEARGTTDTQYFGPGTRLTVL.